This T cell receptor (beta chain) was sequenced for a study of blood T cell repertoires in COVID-19. Study overall: The analysed material was cDNA or gDNA that came from T cells, B-cell-depleted T cells, or PBMCs.

Clones were sequenced by immunoSEQ multiplex PCR, and TCRdb holds only the in-frame ones, with some missing. The sample consists of a few hundred thousand clones, roughly four fifths of them appearing once. The sequence derives from a man in his forties who had recovered from COVID-19. Sequenced sample: PBMCs or T cells enriched from blood (not recorded which).

This CDR3 reads CASKGGQGYTEAFF. CDR3 sequence (DNA): TGTGCCAGCAAGGGAGGACAGGGGTACACTGAAGCTTTCTTT. The genes are TRBV2 and TRBJ1-1; 9 bases align to TRBD1. The V and J ends lost 7 bases and 3 bases, in that order; junction bases with no gene match: 6. CDR1 is SNHLY, CDR2 FYNNEI, per germline. The CDR3 length is 14 residues. Using reference TRBV2 and TRBJ1-1 for the parts outside the CDR3, the full variable domain is EPEVTQTPSHQVTQMGQEVILRCVPISNHLYFYWYRQILGQKVEFLVSFYNNEISEKSEIFDDQFSVERPDGSNFTLKIRSTKLEDSAMYFCASKGGQGYTEAFFGQGTRLTVV.